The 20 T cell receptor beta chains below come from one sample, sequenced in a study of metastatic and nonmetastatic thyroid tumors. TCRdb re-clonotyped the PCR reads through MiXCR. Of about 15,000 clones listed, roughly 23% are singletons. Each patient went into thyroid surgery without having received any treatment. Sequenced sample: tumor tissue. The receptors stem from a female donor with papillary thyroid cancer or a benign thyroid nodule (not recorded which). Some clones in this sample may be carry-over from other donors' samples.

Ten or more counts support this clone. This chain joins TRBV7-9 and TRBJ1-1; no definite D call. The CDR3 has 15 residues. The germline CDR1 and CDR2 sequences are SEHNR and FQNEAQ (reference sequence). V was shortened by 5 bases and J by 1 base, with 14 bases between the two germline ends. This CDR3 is CASSTQGQANTEAFF. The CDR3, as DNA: TGTGCCAGCAGCACCCAAGGGCAGGCGAACACTGAAGCTTTCTTT.

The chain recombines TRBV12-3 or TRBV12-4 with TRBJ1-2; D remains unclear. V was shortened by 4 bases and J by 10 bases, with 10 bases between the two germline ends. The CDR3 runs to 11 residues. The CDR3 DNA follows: TGTGCCAGCAGTTCAGCGCGGTTCTACACCTTC. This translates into CASSSARFYTF.

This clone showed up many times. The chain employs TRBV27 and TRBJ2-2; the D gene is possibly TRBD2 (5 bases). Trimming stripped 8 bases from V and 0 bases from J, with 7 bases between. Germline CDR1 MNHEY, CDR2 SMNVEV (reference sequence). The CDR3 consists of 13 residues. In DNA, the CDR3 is TGTGCCAGCCGGACTTCGAACACCGGGGAGCTGTTTTTT. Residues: CASRTSNTGELFF.

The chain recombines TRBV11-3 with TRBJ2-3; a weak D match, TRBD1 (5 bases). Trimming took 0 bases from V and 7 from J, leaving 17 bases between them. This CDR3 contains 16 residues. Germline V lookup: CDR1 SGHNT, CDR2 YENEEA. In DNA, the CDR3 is TGTGCCAGCAGCTTAGATGCGGCAGGGTGGGCGTATACGCAGTATTTT. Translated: CASSLDAAGWAYTQYF. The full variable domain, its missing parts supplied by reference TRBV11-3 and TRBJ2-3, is EAGVVQSPRYKIIEKKQPVAFWCNPISGHNTLYWYLQNLGQGPELLIRYENEEAVDDSQLPKDRFSAERLKGVDSTLKIQPAELGDSAVYLCASSLDAAGWAYTQYFGPGTRLTVL.

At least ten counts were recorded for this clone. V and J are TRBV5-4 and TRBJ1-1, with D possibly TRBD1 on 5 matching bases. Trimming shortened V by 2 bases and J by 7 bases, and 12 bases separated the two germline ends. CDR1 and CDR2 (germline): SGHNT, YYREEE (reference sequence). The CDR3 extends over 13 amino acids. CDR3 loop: CASSFVLQGEAFF. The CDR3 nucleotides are TGTGCCAGCAGCTTTGTACTCCAGGGTGAAGCTTTCTTT.

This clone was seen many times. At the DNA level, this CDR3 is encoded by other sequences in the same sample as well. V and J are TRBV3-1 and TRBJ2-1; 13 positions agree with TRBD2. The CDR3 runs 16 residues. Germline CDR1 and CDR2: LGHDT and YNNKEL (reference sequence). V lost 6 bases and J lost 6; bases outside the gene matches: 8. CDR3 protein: CASRRTSGSGGNEQFF. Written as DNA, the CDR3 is TGTGCCAGCAGACGGACTAGCGGGAGTGGGGGCAATGAGCAGTTCTTC.

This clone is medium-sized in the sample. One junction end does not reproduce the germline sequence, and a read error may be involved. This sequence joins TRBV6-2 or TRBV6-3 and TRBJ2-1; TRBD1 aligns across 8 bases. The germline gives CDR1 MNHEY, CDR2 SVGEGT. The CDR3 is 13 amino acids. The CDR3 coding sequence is TGTGCCAGCAGTTCCACTGACAGGGGATCGGCGTACTTC. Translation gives CASSSTDRGSAYF.

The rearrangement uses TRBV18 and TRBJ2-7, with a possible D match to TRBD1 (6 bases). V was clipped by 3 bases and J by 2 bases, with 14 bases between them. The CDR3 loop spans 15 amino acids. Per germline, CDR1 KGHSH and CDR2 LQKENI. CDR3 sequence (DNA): TGTGCCAGCTCACCCCCCCAGGGGTTCCCCTACGAGCAGTACTTC. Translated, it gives CASSPPQGFPYEQYF.

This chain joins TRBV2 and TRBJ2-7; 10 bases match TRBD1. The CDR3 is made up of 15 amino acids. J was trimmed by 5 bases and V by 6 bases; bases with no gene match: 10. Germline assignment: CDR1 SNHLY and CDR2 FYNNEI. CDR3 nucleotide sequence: TGTGCCAGCAGGGGACAGGGGTTCGGACTGGACGAGCAGTACTTC. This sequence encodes CASRGQGFGLDEQYF.

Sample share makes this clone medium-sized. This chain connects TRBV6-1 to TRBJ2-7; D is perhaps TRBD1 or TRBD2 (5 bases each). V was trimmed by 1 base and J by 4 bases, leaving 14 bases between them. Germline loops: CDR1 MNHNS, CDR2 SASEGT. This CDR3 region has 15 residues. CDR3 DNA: TGTGCCAGCAGTGAAGGGGACGGGTCACCATACGAGCAGTACTTC. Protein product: CASSEGDGSPYEQYF.

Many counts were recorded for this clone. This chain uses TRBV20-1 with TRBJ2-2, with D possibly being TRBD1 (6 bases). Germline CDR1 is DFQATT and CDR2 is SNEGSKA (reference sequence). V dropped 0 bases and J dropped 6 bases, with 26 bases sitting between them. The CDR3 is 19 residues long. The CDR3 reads CSARDLGDKGPTSPGELFF. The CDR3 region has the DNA TGCAGTGCTAGAGATCTCGGGGACAAGGGCCCCACTAGTCCCGGGGAGCTGTTTTTT.

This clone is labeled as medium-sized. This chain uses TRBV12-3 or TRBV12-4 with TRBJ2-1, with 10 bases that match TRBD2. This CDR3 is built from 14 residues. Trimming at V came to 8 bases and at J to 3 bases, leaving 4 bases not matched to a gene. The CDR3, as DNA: TGTGCCAGCGAGACTAGCGGGTACTACAATGAGCAGTTCTTC. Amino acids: CASETSGYYNEQFF.

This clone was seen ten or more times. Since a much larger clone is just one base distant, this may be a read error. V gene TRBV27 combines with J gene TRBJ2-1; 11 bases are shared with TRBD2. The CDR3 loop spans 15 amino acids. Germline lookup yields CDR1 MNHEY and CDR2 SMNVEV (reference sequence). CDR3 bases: TGTGCCAGCAGAACTGGGACTAGCGGTAACAATGGGCAGTTCTTC. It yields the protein CASRTGTSGNNGQFF.

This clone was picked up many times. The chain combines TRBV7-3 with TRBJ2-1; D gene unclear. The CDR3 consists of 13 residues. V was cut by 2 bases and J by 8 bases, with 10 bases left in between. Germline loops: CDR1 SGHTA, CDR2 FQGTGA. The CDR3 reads CASSLYWQDEQFF. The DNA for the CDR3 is TGTGCCAGCAGCTTATATTGGCAGGATGAGCAGTTCTTC. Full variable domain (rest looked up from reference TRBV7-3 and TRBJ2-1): GAGVSQTPSNKVTEKGKYVELRCDPISGHTALYWYRQSLGQGPEFLIYFQGTGAADDSGLPNDRFFAVRPEGSVSTLKIQRTERGDSAVYLCASSLYWQDEQFFGPGTRLTVL.

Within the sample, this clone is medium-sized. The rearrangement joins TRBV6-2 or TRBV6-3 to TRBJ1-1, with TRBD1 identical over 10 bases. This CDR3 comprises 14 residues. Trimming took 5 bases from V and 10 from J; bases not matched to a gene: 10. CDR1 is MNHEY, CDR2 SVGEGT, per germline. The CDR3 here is CASSPLGQGQGAFF. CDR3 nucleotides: TGTGCCAGCAGTCCCCTGGGACAGGGGCAGGGAGCTTTCTTT.

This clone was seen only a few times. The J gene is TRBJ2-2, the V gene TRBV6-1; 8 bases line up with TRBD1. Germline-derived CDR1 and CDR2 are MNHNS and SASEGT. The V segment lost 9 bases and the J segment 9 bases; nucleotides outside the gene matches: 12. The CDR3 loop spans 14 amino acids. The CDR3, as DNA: TGTGCCAGTAGTCGAGACAGGGGATACCGGGAGCTGTTTTTT. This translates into CASSRDRGYRELFF.

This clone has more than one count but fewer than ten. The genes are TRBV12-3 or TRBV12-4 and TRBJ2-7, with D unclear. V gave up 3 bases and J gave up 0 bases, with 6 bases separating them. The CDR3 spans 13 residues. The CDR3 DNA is TGTGCCAGCAGTTTGGACGACTCCTACGAGCAGTACTTC. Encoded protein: CASSLDDSYEQYF.

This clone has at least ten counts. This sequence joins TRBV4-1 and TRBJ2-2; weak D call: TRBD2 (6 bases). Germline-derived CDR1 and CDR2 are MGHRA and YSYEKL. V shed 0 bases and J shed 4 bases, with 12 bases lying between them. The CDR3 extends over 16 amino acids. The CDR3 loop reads CASSQEDGGLTGELFF. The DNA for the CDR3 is TGCGCCAGCAGCCAAGAGGACGGGGGACTCACCGGGGAGCTGTTTTTT.

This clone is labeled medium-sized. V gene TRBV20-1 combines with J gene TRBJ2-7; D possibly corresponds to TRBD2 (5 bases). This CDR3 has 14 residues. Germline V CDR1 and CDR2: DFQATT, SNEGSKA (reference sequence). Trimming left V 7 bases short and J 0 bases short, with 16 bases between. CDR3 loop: CSVRKRSSSYEQYF. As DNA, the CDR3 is TGCAGTGTCCGAAAGCGGTCGAGCTCCTACGAGCAGTACTTC.

The CDR3, as DNA: TGTGCCAGCAGTTTAGCCGGGGGAGTGGCTGTAAACACCATATATTTT. Amino acids: CASSLAGGVAVNTIYF. V gene TRBV12-3 or TRBV12-4 combines with J gene TRBJ1-3; tentative D call: TRBD1 (5 bases). The CDR3 has 16 amino acids. V was cut by 0 bases and J by 6 bases, with 15 bases left in between.